This T cell receptor beta chain was sequenced during a study of monozygotic twins with inflammatory bowel disease (dated 2019 in TCRdb). Background for the entire study: A total of roughly 28 monozygotic twin pairs were included in the full study, comprising nine German pairs (four IBD-concordant, five IBD-discordant) and 19 IBD-discordant Danish pairs. Each individual had, on average, about 151 000 unique TCRalpha sequences and 181 000 unique TCRbeta sequences available for analysis. Within discordant pairs, disease-associated traits were sought mainly by comparing IBD patients with their genetically identical healthy co-twins.

Worth noting for this clonotype: Its antigen has not been determined.

Results the study describes overall, beyond this receptor: Different T cell subtypes could not be distinguished in the analysis. Compared with healthy twins, IBD patients shared fewer clonotypes with other individuals, and the difference was most pronounced in patients with signs of disease activity. No difference in repertoire similarity was observed between concordant and discordant twins, possibly owing to limited statistical power. Measured by the inverse Simpson index, TCRbeta repertoire diversity was lower in IBD patients than in their healthy co-twins. The results gave no support for a single strong signal or clonotype linked to IBD. Differing immunosuppressive treatments among patients may have added background noise and inter-individual variability to the repertoires.

The library was generated by 5' RACE. The input for every TCR library was roughly 3,300 ng of total RNA. cDNA was synthesized with SMARTScribe reverse transcriptase in eight separate reactions per sample. During cDNA synthesis, template switching was used to introduce unique molecular identifiers that contained a 6-nucleotide sample barcode. Two nested PCRs of around 15 and 10 cycles amplified the TCRalpha and TCRbeta cDNA, and bead purification followed each PCR. Before amplification, the cDNA was both treated with uracil DNA-glycosylase and purified with the QIAquick PCR purification kit. The second PCR added Illumina TruSeq-compatible adapters along with sample-specific barcodes. TapeStation and Qubit were used to check library quality and concentration, and 4.5 to 6 ng of each library was pooled. Sequencing of the pooled libraries was done on an Illumina HiSeq2500 single-index Rapid Run using custom sequencing primers and 2 x 100 bp reads. The study's own analysis went as follows. UMI-based consensus assembly with MiGEC version 1.2.6 was used to correct PCR and sequencing errors. V(D)J alignment, clonotype assembly and CDR3 extraction were performed with MiXCR version 2.1.1. Gene usage, clonotype sharing and MAIT/NKT TCR abundance were normalised by analysing the top 1000, 10 000 and 20 000 clonotypes per sample. Diversity was computed as the inverse Simpson index with the vegan R package after downsampling to 27 000 UMIs. Statistical testing used paired Mann-Whitney U tests on the discordant twin pairs and applied Benjamini-Hochberg correction for multiple testing. TCRdb reprocessed the reads and assigns one entry to each CDR3 protein sequence, leaving out DNA. TCRdb, not the authors, supplied the V and J calls. This specimen's table enumerates around 380,000 distinct CDR3 sequences. The ten most abundant clones make up about 2.3% of the sample.

From each donor, an approximately 2.5 ml peripheral blood sample was collected into PAXgene tubes and stored at -80 degrees C. Without any T cell sorting, total RNA was extracted from whole blood using the PAXgene blood miRNA kit on an automated QIAcube. Peripheral blood from monozygotic twin pairs concordant or discordant for inflammatory bowel disease was subjected to deep TCRalpha and TCRbeta repertoire profiling with unique molecular barcoding. For every twin pair, smoking habits were documented, and each individual was categorised as a current, former or never smoker. The sequenced sample consisted of blood. This TCR came from a human donor with ulcerative colitis or Crohn's disease, or a healthy co-twin of an affected twin (not recorded which).

Here the CDR3 is given as CASSPPSYYEQYF. The rearrangement joined TRBV7-9 to TRBJ2-7; TCRdb picks TRBD1, but there is no DNA to check that call. CDR1 and CDR2 are read off the germline V gene (reference sequence) as SEHNR and FQNEAQ. Inclusive of the bounding cysteine and phenylalanine, the CDR3 is 13 residues long. No coding sequence is recorded.